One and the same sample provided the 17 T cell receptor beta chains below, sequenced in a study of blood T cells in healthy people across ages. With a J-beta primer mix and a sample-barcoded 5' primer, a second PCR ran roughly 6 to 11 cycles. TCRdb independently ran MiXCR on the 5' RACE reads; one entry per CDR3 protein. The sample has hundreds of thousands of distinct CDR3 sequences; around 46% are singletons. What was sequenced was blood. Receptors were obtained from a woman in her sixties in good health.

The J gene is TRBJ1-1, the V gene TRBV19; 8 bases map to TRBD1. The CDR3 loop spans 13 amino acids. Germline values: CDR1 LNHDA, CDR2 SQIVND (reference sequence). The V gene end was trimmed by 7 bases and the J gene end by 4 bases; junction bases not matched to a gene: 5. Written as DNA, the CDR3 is TGTGCCAGTAAAAGACAGGGGAGCACTGAAGCTTTCTTT. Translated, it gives CASKRQGSTEAFF.

The CDR3 is CATGRESPYEQYF. CDR3 DNA sequence: TGTGCCACCGGTCGGGAAAGCCCCTACGAGCAGTACTTC. The chain employs TRBV10-3 and TRBJ2-7, with D perhaps matching TRBD2 (5 bases). CDR1 and CDR2 from the germline V gene are ENHRY and SYGVKD. The CDR3 length is 13 residues. The V end was cut by 10 bases, the J end by 2 bases, with 15 bases between.

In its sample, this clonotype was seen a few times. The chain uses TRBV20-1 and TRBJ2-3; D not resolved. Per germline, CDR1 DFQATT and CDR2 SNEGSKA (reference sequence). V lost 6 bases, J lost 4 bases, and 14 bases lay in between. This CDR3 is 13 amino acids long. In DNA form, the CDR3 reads TGCAGTGCCGACCGAGAGTTAGCAGATACGCAGTATTTT. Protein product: CSADRELADTQYF.

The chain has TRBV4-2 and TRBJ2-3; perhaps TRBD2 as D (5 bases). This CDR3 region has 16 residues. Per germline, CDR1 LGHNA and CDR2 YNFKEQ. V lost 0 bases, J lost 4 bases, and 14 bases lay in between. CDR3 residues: CASSQEVIALPDTQYF. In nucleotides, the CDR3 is TGTGCCAGCAGCCAAGAAGTCATAGCGTTGCCAGATACGCAGTATTTT.

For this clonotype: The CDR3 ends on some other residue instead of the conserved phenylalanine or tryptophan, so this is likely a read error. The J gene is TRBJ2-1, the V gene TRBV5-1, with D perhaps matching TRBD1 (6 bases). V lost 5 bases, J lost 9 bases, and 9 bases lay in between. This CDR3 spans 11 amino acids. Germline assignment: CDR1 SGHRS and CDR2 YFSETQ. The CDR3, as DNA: TGCGCCAGCAGGGGGGCGGGTGAGCAGTTCTTA. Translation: CASRGAGEQFL.

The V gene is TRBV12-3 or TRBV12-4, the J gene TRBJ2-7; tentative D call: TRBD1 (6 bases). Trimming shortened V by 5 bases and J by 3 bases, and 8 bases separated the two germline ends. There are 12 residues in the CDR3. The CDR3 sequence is CASSMDSYEQYF. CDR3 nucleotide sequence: TGTGCCAGCAGTATGGACAGCTACGAGCAGTACTTC.

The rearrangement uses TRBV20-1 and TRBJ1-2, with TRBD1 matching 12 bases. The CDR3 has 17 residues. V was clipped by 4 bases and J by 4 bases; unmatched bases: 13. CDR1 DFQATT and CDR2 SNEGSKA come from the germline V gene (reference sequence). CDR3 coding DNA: TGCAGTGCTACCACCTCCGGGACAGGGGGCTTTAGCTATGGCTACACCTTC. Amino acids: CSATTSGTGGFSYGYTF.

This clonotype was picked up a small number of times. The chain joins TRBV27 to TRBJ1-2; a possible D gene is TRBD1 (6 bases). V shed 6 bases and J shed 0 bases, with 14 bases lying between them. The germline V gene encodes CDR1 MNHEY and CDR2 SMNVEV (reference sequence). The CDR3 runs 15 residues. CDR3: CASSPTTGTNYGYTF. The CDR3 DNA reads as TGTGCCAGCAGCCCTACGACAGGCACTAACTATGGCTACACCTTC.

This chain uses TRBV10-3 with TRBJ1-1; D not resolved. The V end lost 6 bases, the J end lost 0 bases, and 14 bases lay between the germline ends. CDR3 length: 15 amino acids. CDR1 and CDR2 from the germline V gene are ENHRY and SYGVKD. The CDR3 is CAISGSPGMNTEAFF. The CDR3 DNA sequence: TGTGCCATCAGCGGGTCTCCAGGCATGAACACTGAAGCTTTCTTT.

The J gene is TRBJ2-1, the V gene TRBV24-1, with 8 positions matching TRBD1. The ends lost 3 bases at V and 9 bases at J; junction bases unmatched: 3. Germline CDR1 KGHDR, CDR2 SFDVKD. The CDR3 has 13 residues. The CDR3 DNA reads TGTGCCACCAGTGATCCCGACAGGGGTGAGCAGTTCTTC. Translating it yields CATSDPDRGEQFF.

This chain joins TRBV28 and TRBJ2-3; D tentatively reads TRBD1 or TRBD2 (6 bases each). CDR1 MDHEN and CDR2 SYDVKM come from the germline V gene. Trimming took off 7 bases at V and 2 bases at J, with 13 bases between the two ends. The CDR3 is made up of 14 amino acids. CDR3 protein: CASTGEALTDTQYF. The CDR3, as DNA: TGTGCCAGCACAGGGGAGGCCCTCACAGATACGCAGTATTTT.

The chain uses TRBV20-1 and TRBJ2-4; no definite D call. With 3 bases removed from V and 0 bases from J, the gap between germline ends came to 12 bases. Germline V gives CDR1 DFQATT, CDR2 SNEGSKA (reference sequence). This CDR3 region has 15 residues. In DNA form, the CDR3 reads TGCAGTGCTAGCGGTACCCTTGAAGCCAAAAACATTCAGTACTTC. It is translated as CSASGTLEAKNIQYF.

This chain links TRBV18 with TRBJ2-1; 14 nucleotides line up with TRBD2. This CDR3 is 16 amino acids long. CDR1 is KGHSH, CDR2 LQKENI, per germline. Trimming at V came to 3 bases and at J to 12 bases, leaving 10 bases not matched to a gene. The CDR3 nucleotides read TGTGCCAGCTCACCGACACTTGGACTAGCGGGAGGCGCGCAGTTCTTC. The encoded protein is CASSPTLGLAGGAQFF.

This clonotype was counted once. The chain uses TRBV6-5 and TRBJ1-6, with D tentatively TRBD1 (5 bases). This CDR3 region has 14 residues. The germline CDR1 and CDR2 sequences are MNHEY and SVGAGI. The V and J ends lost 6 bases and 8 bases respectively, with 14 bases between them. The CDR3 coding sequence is TGTGCCAGCAGCCGACAGACCGTTGATTCACCCCTCCACTTT. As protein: CASSRQTVDSPLHF.

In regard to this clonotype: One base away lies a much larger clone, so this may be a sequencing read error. Written as DNA, the CDR3 is TGTGCCAGCAGTTACTGGGGACTAGTGGAAGAGACCCAGTACTTC. It yields the protein CASSYWGLVEETQYF. The gene calls are TRBV6-2 or TRBV6-3 and TRBJ2-5; the match to TRBD2 covers 8 bases. The junction had 4 bases not matched to a gene; V was cut back by 1 base and J by 3 bases. Germline-derived CDR1 and CDR2 are MNHEY and SVGEGT. The CDR3 is 15 amino acids.

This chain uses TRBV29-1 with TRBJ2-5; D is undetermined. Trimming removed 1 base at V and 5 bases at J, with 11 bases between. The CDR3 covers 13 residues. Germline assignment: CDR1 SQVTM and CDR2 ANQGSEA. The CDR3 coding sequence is TGCAGCGTTGAAGGCAGGCTGGCGGAGACCCAGTACTTC. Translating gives CSVEGRLAETQYF.

As DNA, the CDR3 is TGTGCCAGCAGCGACTACCAGCGAGGCGAGCAGTACTTC. Its protein product is CASSDYQRGEQYF. The chain uses TRBV7-9 and TRBJ2-7, with a weak D call TRBD2 (5 bases). Germline V gene data show CDR1 as SEHNR and CDR2 as FQNEAQ (reference sequence). The CDR3 spans 13 residues. V lost 5 bases, J lost 6 bases, and 14 bases lay in between.